This T cell receptor beta chain was documented in a study of post-analysis software for immune sequencing data. Looking at the study overall: Relapsing-remitting, secondary progressive and progressive-relapsing forms of multiple sclerosis all featured among disease courses.

A remark on this clonotype: The antigen is unknown.

The study, taken as a whole, reports: Elevated frequency relative to controls characterized several TRBV segments in patients, TRBV5-6, TRBV5-1 and TRBV20-1 among them. With F measure, samples from one preparation batch clustered together strongly. The normalized Chao1 diversity of multiple sclerosis patients was significantly lower than that of controls.

The germline V gene has CDR1 LGHNT and CDR2 FRNRAP. The CDR3 length is 14 residues. Between the trimmed V and J ends, which lost 6 bases and 5 bases, there was a span of 14 bases. Libraries were made from TCR beta cDNA, and they carried unique molecular identifiers. There were about 1 to 10 million T cells, and 450,000 to 550,000 cDNA molecules came from them. TCRdb reanalysed the PCR reads using MiXCR and keeps one entry per CDR3 protein. This table has approximately 660,000 distinct CDR3 sequences, roughly three fifths appearing once. The chain uses TRBV12-5 and TRBJ2-1; D remains unclear. Sequencing was carried out using blood. The receptor was derived from a girl aged 2-10 years with multiple sclerosis. The CDR3 spells CASGDTVAHNEQFF. The CDR3 DNA reads as TGTGCTAGTGGCGACACCGTAGCACACAATGAGCAGTTCTTC.